This TCR beta chain emerged from a study of shared clonotypes between healthy human individuals. Study summary: Samples came from two female and a few male donors aged 18 to 49. Study-wide results and caveats: A few donors showed sharing of 4.5% to 5% of naive CD4 clonotypes. Naive subsets tended to show greater estimated richness than memory subsets.

The study drew all its donors from Caucasian adults living in Nashville, Tennessee. Trimming removed 1 base at V and 4 bases at J, with 13 bases between. CDR3 size: 15 residues. The germline CDR1 and CDR2 sequences are LNHNV and YYDKDF (reference sequence). Concerning this clone itself: What it binds is unknown.

Measured with immunoSEQ multiplex PCR; TCRdb has only the in-frame clones, and not every one. Here the sample spans some 1,400,000 clones, roughly 96% being singletons. The sequencing input was naive CD4+ T cells sorted from blood. Subset reported: CD45RA+ positively selected. This clonotype originated in a man under 40 in good health. The V gene is TRBV15, the J gene TRBJ2-5, with a weak D call TRBD1 (6 bases). The CDR3 bases are TGTGCCACCAGCAGAGCGGTGGGGGCAAGAGAGACCCAGTACTTC. Amino acid sequence: CATSRAVGARETQYF.